This T cell receptor (beta chain) stems from a study of blood T cell repertoires in COVID-19. Across the whole study: From T cells, B-cell-depleted T cells, or PBMCs came the material, which was cDNA or gDNA.

Original processing notes: Amplification with reference gene primers provided the estimates of nucleated cell counts. TCRdb's table, derived via immunoSEQ multiplex PCR, lists solely in-frame clones and lacks some. Clone size and V and J calls were adopted from that table, with D and trimming inferred from the DNA. The sample includes about 330,000 clones, roughly 87% of them seen just once. The junction had 7 bases not matched to a gene; V was cut back by 1 base and J by 9 bases. The length of the CDR3 is 16 residues. From germline, CDR1 is MNHEY and CDR2 SMNVEV (reference sequence). Sequenced: PBMCs or T cells enriched from blood (not recorded which). The chain couples TRBV27 to TRBJ2-1, with 12 bases that match TRBD2. The TCR originated in a woman aged 30 to 39 who had recovered from COVID-19. The CDR3 region has the DNA TGTGCCAGCAGTTTATTCGCTAGCGGGGGGGCAGGTGAGCAGTTCTTC. This gives the protein CASSLFASGGAGEQFF.